This T cell receptor (beta chain) was retrieved from a study of T cell responses to AZD1222 COVID-19 vaccine. Germline V gene data show CDR1 as PRHDT and CDR2 as FYEKMQ (reference sequence). V trimming: 4 bases; J trimming: 6 bases; junction bases outside the gene matches: 6. This CDR3 is 13 amino acids long. Study results and caveats: Once two AZD1222 doses were given, Spike-specific TCR breadth and depth went up.

Assay: immunoSEQ multiplex PCR; the TCRdb copy retains only in-frame clones and omits some. The table has roughly 150,000 clones, roughly 93% seen once; the top ten hold roughly 9.9%. In the case of this clone: The antigen is unknown.

This chain joins TRBV13 and TRBJ2-7, with 7 bases fitting TRBD2. Source: peripheral blood, taken 28 days after the second AZD1222 dose. The receptor was derived from an adult who received the AZD1222 COVID-19 vaccine. The CDR3 nucleotides are TGTGCCAGCAGCTCCCGGGGGGACCGCGAGCAGTACGTC. Encoded protein: CASSSRGDREQYV.